Sequencing of this T cell receptor beta chain was carried out in a study of control samples from healthy donors and cancer patients. This clone has a single count. This table comes from immunoSEQ multiplex PCR, and its TCRdb copy is limited to in-frame clones, with some not included. The table has about 180,000 clones, 85% to 95% seen once. Germline CDR1 SGHNT, CDR2 YENEEA. J gave up 6 bases and V 3 bases, and 8 bases lay outside the gene matches. This CDR3 comprises 15 residues. The sequenced material came from blood. The sequence was collected from a man aged 25 to 40 in good health. The chain has TRBV11-3 and TRBJ2-1, with 7 bases matching TRBD2. The CDR3 DNA reads TGTGCCAGCAGCTTCGGGACTAAGGGCTCCAATGAGCAGTTCTTC. It encodes CASSFGTKGSNEQFF.